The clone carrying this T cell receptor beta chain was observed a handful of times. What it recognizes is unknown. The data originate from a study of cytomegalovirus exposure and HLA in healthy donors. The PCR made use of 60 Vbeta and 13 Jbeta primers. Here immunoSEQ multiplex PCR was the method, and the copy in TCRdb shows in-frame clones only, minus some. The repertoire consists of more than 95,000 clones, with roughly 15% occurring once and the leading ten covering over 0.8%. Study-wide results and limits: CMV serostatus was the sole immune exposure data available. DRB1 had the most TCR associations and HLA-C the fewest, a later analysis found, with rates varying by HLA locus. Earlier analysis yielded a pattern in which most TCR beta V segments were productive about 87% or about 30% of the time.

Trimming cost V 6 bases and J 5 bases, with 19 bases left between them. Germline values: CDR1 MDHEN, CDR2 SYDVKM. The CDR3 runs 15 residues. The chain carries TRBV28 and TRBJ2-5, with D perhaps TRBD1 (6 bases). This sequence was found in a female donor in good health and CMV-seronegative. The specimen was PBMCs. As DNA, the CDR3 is TGTGCCAGCAGCAAAGGGACATCGAGGAGGGAGACCCAGTACTTC. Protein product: CASSKGTSRRETQYF.